Below, 3 T cell receptor beta chains from the same sample are listed, as sequenced in a study of response to subunit inactivated influenza vaccine. MiXCR, applied by TCRdb to the RT-PCR reads, yields one record per CDR3 protein. The table shows about 830,000 distinct CDR3 sequences, with roughly 18% occurring only once. This sample comprised PBMCs from blood, obtained around 5 days after vaccination. The source of these receptors is a man aged 50 or older who received an inactivated influenza vaccine.

This clonotype was observed many times. The J gene is TRBJ1-6, the V gene TRBV5-6, with 7 positions matching TRBD1. This CDR3 has 16 amino acids. The germline CDR1 and CDR2 sequences are SGHDT and YYEEEE. V lost 4 bases and J lost 9; bases outside the gene matches: 13. CDR3 in amino acids: CASSLPSTGMASPLHF. CDR3 in DNA: TGTGCCAGCAGCCTACCTTCGACAGGGATGGCTTCACCCCTCCACTTT. The entire variable domain, with the rest obtained from reference TRBV5-6 and TRBJ1-6, is as follows: DAGVTQSPTHLIKTRGQQVTLRCSPKSGHDTVSWYQQALGQGPQFIFQYYEEEERQRGNFPDRFSGHQFPNYSSELNVNALLLGDSALYLCASSLPSTGMASPLHFGNGTRLTVT.

This chain links TRBV5-1 with TRBJ2-1, with TRBD2 matching over 7 bases. V gave up 4 bases and J gave up 5 bases; unmatched junction bases: 9. The CDR3 runs 15 residues. Per the germline V gene, CDR1 is SGHRS and CDR2 is YFSETQ. CDR3 in DNA: TGCGCCAGCAGCGCCAGGACTAGGGGAAACAATGAGCAGTTCTTC. It encodes CASSARTRGNNEQFF.

This clonotype was detected a few times. The gene calls are TRBV5-1 and TRBJ2-7; TRBD1 agrees at 8 bases. Germline V gene sequence: CDR1 SGHRS, CDR2 YFSETQ. The CDR3 runs to 14 residues. Trimming took 3 bases from V and 3 from J; bases not matched to a gene: 5. The CDR3 coding sequence is TGCGCCAGCAGCTGGGGGGACAGGATCTACGAGCAGTACTTC. As protein: CASSWGDRIYEQYF.